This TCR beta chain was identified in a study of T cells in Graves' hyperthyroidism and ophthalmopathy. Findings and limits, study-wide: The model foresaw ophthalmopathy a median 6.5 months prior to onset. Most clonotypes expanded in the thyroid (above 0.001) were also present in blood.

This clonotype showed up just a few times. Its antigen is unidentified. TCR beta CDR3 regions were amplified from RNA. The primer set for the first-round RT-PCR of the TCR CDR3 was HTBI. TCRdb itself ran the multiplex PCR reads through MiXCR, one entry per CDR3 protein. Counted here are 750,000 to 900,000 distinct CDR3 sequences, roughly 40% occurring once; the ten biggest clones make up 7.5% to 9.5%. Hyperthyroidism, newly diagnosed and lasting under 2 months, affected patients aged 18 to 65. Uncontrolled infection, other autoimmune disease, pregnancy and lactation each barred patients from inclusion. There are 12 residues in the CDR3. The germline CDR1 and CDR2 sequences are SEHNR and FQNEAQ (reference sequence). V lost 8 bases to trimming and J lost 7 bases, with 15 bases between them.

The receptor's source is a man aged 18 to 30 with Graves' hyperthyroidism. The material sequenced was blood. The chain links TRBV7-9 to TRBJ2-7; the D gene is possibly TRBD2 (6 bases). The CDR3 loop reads CASGTSYEEQYF. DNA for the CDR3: TGTGCCAGCGGCACTAGCTATGAGGAGCAGTACTTC.